The present T cell receptor (beta chain) was sequenced within a study of blood T cells in healthy people across ages. Germline V gene data show CDR1 as SQVTM and CDR2 as ANQGSEA. This CDR3 is built from 15 residues. V shed 4 bases, J shed 15 bases, and the junction held 21 bases outside the gene matches. The use of a sample-barcoded 5' primer and a J-beta primer mix characterized a second PCR of about 7 to 12 cycles. TCRdb re-derived calls from the 5' RACE reads in MiXCR, one entry per CDR3 protein. The sample records some 1.4 million distinct CDR3 sequences, roughly 40% being singletons. Each donor supplied ten milliliters of peripheral blood.

Source material: blood. This TCR was sampled from a woman aged 18-29 years in good health. The chain is built from TRBV29-1 and TRBJ2-1; TRBD1 matches 7 bases. The CDR3 protein is CSVVPEGEGARKRFF. The CDR3 DNA reads TGCAGCGTTGTTCCTGAAGGCGAGGGGGCGCGAAAAAGGTTCTTC.